The 14 T cell receptor beta chains in this list originate from one sample, sequenced in a study of cytomegalovirus exposure and HLA in healthy donors. Primers for the PCR totalled 60 Vbeta and 13 Jbeta. Assay: immunoSEQ multiplex PCR; the TCRdb copy retains only in-frame clones and omits some. The sample holds 95,000 to 150,000 clones, approximately 80% seen once. The sample comprised PBMCs. The source of these receptors is a man aged 45 to 65 in good health and CMV-seronegative.

V is TRBV30 and J is TRBJ2-3; D is perhaps TRBD2 (7 bases). V shed 0 bases and J shed 5 bases, with 15 bases lying between them. The CDR3 is made up of 15 amino acids. Germline loops: CDR1 GTSNPN, CDR2 SVGIG (reference sequence). CDR3 region: CAWSVRRGRGDTQYF. Written as DNA, the CDR3 is TGTGCCTGGAGTGTACGGCGGGGGCGGGGAGATACGCAGTATTTT.

The CDR3 sequence is CARSIIAGGPPGELFF. CDR3 nucleotide sequence: TGTGCCAGAAGCATAATAGCGGGAGGGCCTCCCGGGGAGCTGTTTTTT. This rearrangement joins TRBV5-3 to TRBJ2-2; 11 positions match TRBD2. TRBV5-3 is labeled an ORF, and its function is uncertain. Trimming removed 4 bases from V and 6 bases from J; junction bases left unmatched: 8. The length of the CDR3 is 16 residues.

The chain combines TRBV4-2 with TRBJ1-1, with TRBD1 matching 8 bases. The V gene's germline CDR1 is LGHNA and CDR2 YNFKEQ. The ends lost 7 bases at V and 0 bases at J; junction bases unmatched: 10. The CDR3 is made up of 16 amino acids. This CDR3 is CASNPDRGRLNTEAFF. As DNA, the CDR3 is TGTGCCAGCAACCCTGACAGGGGCCGCCTGAACACTGAAGCTTTCTTT.

The chain joins TRBV29-1 to TRBJ2-1, with a weak D call TRBD1 (6 bases). Trimming left V 7 bases short and J 4 bases short, with 14 bases between. This CDR3 comprises 13 residues. Germline V gives CDR1 SQVTM, CDR2 ANQGSEA. The CDR3 sequence: CSGRTVIYNEQFF. As DNA, the CDR3 is TGCAGCGGGCGGACAGTGATATACAATGAGCAGTTCTTC.

This sequence joins TRBV10-3 and TRBJ2-1; D may be TRBD2 (6 bases). Germline-derived CDR1 and CDR2 are ENHRY and SYGVKD. V lost 5 bases, J lost 0 bases, and 14 bases lay in between. CDR3 length: 16 residues. Written as DNA, the CDR3 is TGTGCCATCAGTCCGAAGGGCGGGGACTCCTACAATGAGCAGTTCTTC. Translation gives CAISPKGGDSYNEQFF.

This chain connects TRBV5-4 to TRBJ2-3, with 13 bases that match TRBD2. The ends lost 4 bases at V and 7 bases at J; junction bases unmatched: 9. Germline CDR1 SGHNT, CDR2 YYREEE (reference sequence). The CDR3 runs to 16 residues. The DNA of the CDR3 is TGTGCCAGCAGCGTCCGGACTAGCGGGAGAATGAATACGCAGTATTTT. Its translation: CASSVRTSGRMNTQYF. Combining the CDR3 with reference TRBV5-4 and TRBJ2-3 gives the whole variable domain ETGVTQSPTHLIKTRGQQVTLRCSSQSGHNTVSWYQQALGQGPQFIFQYYREEENGRGNFPPRFSGLQFPNYSSELNVNALELDDSALYLCASSVRTSGRMNTQYFGPGTRLTVL.

The rearrangement links TRBV9 to TRBJ1-4; a possible D gene is TRBD1 (5 bases). Germline CDR1 reads SGDLS; CDR2 reads YYNGEE. There are 16 residues in the CDR3. The V gene lost 0 bases and the J gene lost 4 bases, with 13 bases spanning the gap. CDR3: CASSVGERQFNEKLFF. The CDR3 DNA reads TGTGCCAGCAGCGTAGGGGAACGACAGTTTAATGAAAAACTGTTTTTT.

The chain carries TRBV29-1 and TRBJ1-4; TRBD1 matches 7 bases. The CDR3 has 13 residues. V lost 4 bases, J lost 8 bases, and 7 bases stayed unmatched. Germline V gene data show CDR1 as SQVTM and CDR2 as ANQGSEA. CDR3 sequence: CSVGKGAGEKLFF. CDR3 bases: TGCAGCGTTGGGAAGGGGGCAGGGGAAAAACTGTTTTTT.

The chain uses TRBV28 and TRBJ2-7; TRBD2 aligns across 8 bases. This CDR3 spans 14 amino acids. Unmatched junction bases numbered 3, after V lost 0 bases and J lost 5 bases. CDR1 is MDHEN and CDR2 is SYDVKM in the germline V gene. Here the CDR3 reads CASSLWRGADEQYF. CDR3 coding DNA: TGTGCCAGCAGTTTATGGCGGGGGGCGGACGAGCAGTACTTC.

The chain couples TRBV10-3 to TRBJ1-1, with a possible D match to TRBD1 (6 bases). Germline values: CDR1 ENHRY, CDR2 SYGVKD. The CDR3 runs to 17 residues. Trimming left V 2 bases short and J 0 bases short, with 16 bases between. This CDR3 is CAISEETGPFMNTEAFF. The DNA for the CDR3 is TGTGCCATCAGTGAGGAGACAGGACCCTTTATGAACACTGAAGCTTTCTTT.

This chain uses TRBV27 with TRBJ2-1, with 9 bases matching TRBD2. With 6 bases clipped from V and 2 bases from J, the junction kept 5 bases outside the gene matches. CDR1 and CDR2 from the germline V gene are MNHEY and SMNVEV (reference sequence). The CDR3 length is 15 residues. The CDR3 protein is CASRTGLAAYNEQFF. CDR3 DNA: TGTGCCAGCAGAACGGGACTAGCAGCCTACAATGAGCAGTTCTTC.

V gene TRBV28 combines with J gene TRBJ2-1, with D possibly matching TRBD1 (6 bases). CDR3 size: 12 residues. From germline, CDR1 is MDHEN and CDR2 SYDVKM. The V and J ends lost 5 bases and 8 bases respectively, with 10 bases between them. The chain's CDR3 is CASSDRNDEQFF. CDR3 coding DNA: TGTGCCAGCAGTGACAGGAACGATGAGCAGTTCTTC.

The J gene is TRBJ1-1, the V gene TRBV4-1, with 11 bases lining up with TRBD1. The CDR3 runs to 17 residues. V dropped 3 bases and J dropped 5; count of bases not matched to a gene: 11. Germline assignment: CDR1 MGHRA and CDR2 YSYEKL. This CDR3 reads CASSQGDRGLARTEAFF. DNA for the CDR3: TGCGCCAGCAGCCAGGGGGACAGGGGGTTGGCGAGGACTGAAGCTTTCTTT.

The CDR3 nucleotides are TGCGCCAGCAGCCAAGAAAGTAAACTAGCGGGGGGTTACAATGAGCAGTTCTTC. Translation gives CASSQESKLAGGYNEQFF. V and J are TRBV4-1 and TRBJ2-1; TRBD2 matches at 12 bases. Germline CDR1 is MGHRA and CDR2 is YSYEKL. Trimming at V came to 0 bases and at J to 4 bases, leaving 7 bases not matched to a gene. This CDR3 comprises 18 residues.